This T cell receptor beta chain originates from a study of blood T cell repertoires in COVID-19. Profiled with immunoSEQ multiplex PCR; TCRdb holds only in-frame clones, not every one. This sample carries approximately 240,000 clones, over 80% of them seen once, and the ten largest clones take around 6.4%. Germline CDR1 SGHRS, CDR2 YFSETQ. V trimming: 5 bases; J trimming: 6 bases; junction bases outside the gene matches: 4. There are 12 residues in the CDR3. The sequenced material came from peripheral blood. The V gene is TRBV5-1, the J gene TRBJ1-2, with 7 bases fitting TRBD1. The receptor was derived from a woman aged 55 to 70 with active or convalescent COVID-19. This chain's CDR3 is CASRVQGNGYTF. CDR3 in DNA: TGCGCCAGCAGGGTACAGGGGAATGGCTACACCTTC.